The entry that follows covers one TCR beta chain sequence. What it binds is unknown. A read error may account for a junction end that differs from germline. The individuals who served as donors were healthy Caucasians living in Russia, aged about 6 to 100. Around 10 milliliters of peripheral blood were drawn from each donor. CDR1 is WNHNN, CDR2 SYGVQD, per germline (reference sequence). The length of the CDR3 is 13 residues. This entry comes from a study of blood T cells in healthy people across ages. The study, taken as a whole, reports: TCR beta diversity, measured per million T cells, fell in a roughly linear way with age.

The use of a sample-barcoded 5' primer and a J-beta primer mix characterized a second PCR of 7 to 11 cycles. A template-switch adaptor with 12 random nucleotides tagged each cDNA molecule. TCRdb analysed the 5' RACE reads with MiXCR anew, one entry per CDR3 protein. This sample has 540,000 or so distinct CDR3 sequences, with 40% to 55% found just once. The TCR comes from a man aged 80 or over in good health. The chain joins TRBV10-1 to TRBJ1-6; D remains unclear. Sequenced sample: blood. This CDR3 is CASFGSTVSPPHF. Here the CDR3 DNA reads TGCGCCAGCTTCGGCAGCACTGTTTCACCCCCCCACTTT.